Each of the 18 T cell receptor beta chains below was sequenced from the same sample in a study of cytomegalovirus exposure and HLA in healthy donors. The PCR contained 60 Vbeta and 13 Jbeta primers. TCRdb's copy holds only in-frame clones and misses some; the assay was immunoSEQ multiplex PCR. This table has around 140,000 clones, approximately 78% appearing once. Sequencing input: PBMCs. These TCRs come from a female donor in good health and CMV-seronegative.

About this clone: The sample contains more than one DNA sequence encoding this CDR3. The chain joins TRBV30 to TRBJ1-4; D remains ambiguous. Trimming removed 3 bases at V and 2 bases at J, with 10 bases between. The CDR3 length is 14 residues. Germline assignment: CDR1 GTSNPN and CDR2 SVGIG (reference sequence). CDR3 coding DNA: TGTGCCTGGAGCCGCAGTTCGACTAATGAAAAACTGTTTTTT. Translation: CAWSRSSTNEKLFF.

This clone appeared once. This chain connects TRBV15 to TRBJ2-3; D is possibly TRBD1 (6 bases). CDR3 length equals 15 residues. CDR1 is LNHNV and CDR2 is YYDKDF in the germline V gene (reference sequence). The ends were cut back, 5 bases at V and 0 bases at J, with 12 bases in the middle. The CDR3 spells CATSYEDSSTDTQYF. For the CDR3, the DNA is TGTGCCACCAGCTATGAGGACAGTAGCACAGATACGCAGTATTTT.

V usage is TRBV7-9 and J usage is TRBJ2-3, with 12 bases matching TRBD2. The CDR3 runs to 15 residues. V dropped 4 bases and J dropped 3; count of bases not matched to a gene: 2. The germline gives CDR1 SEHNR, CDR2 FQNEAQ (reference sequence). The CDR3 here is CASSSTSGRTDTQYF. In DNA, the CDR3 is TGTGCCAGCAGCTCTACTAGCGGGAGGACAGATACGCAGTATTTT. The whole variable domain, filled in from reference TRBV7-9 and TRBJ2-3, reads DTGVSQNPRHKITKRGQNVTFRCDPISEHNRLYWYRQTLGQGPEFLTYFQNEAQLEKSRLLSDRFSAERPKGSFSTLEIQRTEQGDSAMYLCASSSTSGRTDTQYFGPGTRLTVL.

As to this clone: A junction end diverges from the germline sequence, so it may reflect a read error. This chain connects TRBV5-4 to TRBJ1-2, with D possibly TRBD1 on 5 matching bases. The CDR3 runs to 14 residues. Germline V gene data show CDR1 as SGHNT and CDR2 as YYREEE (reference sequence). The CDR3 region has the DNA TGTGCCAGCAGCTTGGTCGACAGTACCTATGGCTACCCCTTC. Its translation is CASSLVDSTYGYPF. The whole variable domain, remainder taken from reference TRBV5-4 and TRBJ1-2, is ETGVTQSPTHLIKTRGQQVTLRCSSQSGHNTVSWYQQALGQGPQFIFQYYREEENGRGNFPPRFSGLQFPNYSSELNVNALELDDSALYLCASSLVDSTYGYPFGSGTRLTVV.

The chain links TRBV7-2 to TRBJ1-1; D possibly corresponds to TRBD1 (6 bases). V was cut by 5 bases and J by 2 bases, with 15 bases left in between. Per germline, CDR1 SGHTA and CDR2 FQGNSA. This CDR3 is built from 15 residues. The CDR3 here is CASSGGGRLNTEAFF. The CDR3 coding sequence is TGTGCCAGCAGCGGGGGGGGCAGGCTTAACACTGAAGCTTTCTTT.

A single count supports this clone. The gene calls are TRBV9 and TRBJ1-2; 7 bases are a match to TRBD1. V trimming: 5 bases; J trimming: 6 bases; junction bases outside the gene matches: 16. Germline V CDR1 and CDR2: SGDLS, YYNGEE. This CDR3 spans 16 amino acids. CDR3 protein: CASSKRTTTGLNGYTF. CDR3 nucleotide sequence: TGTGCCAGCAGTAAAAGAACTACGACAGGGCTGAATGGCTACACCTTC.

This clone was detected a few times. The CDR3 here is CASSPRTGGTNEKLFF. The CDR3 region has the DNA TGCGCCAGCAGCCCACGGACAGGGGGAACTAATGAAAAACTGTTTTTT. The genes are TRBV4-1 and TRBJ1-4; 10 nucleotides align to TRBD1. Germline values: CDR1 MGHRA, CDR2 YSYEKL. J lost 1 base, V lost 4 bases, and 3 bases had no gene match. The CDR3 extends over 16 amino acids.

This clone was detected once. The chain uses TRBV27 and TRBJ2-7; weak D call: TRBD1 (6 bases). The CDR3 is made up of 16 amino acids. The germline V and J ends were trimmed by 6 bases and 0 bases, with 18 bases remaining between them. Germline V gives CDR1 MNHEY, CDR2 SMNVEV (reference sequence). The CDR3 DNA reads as TGTGCCAGCAGAGGAGTTCGACAGGTCAACTCCTACGAGCAGTACTTC. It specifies CASRGVRQVNSYEQYF.

The CDR3 DNA reads as TGTGCCAGCAGCAATCAGGGGGCGGGGGAAAAACTGTTTTTT. This sequence encodes CASSNQGAGEKLFF. This rearrangement joins TRBV28 to TRBJ1-4; 8 bases are shared with TRBD1. The germline CDR1 and CDR2 sequences are MDHEN and SYDVKM. The ends lost 6 bases at V and 8 bases at J; junction bases unmatched: 8. The CDR3 runs 14 residues.

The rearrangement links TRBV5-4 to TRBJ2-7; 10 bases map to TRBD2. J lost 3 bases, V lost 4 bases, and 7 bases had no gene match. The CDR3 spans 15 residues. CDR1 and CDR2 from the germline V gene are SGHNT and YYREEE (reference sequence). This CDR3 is CASSVAGGGVYEQYF. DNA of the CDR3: TGTGCCAGCAGCGTAGCGGGAGGAGGTGTCTACGAGCAGTACTTC.

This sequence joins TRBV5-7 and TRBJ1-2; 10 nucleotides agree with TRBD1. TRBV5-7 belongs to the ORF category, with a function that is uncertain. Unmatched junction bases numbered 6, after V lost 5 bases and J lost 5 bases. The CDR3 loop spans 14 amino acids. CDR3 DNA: TGTGCCAGCAGTAACCGGGACAGGGGATATGGCTACACCTTC. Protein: CASSNRDRGYGYTF.

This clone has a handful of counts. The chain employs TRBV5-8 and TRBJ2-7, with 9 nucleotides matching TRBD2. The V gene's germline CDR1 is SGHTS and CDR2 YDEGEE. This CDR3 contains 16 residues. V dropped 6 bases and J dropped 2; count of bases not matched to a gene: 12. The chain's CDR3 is CASISSLAGFPYEQYF. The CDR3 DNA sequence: TGTGCCAGCATCTCTTCTCTAGCGGGGTTCCCCTACGAGCAGTACTTC.

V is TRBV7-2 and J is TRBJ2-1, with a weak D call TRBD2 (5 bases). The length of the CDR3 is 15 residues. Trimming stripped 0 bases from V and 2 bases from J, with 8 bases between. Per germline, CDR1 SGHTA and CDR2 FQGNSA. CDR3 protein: CASSLATGAYNEQFF. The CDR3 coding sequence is TGTGCCAGCAGCTTAGCTACCGGGGCCTACAATGAGCAGTTCTTC. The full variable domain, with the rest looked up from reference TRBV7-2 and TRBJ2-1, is GAGVSQSPSNKVTEKGKDVELRCDPISGHTALYWYRQSLGQGLEFLIYFQGNSAPDKSGLPSDRFSAERTGGSVSTLTIQRTQQEDSAVYLCASSLATGAYNEQFFGPGTRLTVL.

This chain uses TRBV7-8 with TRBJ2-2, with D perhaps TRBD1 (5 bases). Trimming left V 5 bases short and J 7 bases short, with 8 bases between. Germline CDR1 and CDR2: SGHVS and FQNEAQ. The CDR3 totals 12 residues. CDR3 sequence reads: CASSTRVGELFF. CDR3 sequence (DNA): TGTGCCAGCAGCACCAGGGTCGGGGAGCTGTTTTTT.

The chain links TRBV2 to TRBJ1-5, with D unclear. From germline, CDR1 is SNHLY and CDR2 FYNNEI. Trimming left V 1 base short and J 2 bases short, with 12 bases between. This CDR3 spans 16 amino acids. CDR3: CASSEGPVLGNQPQHF. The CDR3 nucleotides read TGTGCCAGCAGTGAAGGGCCGGTCCTAGGCAATCAGCCCCAGCATTTT. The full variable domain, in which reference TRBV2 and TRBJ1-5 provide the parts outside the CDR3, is EPEVTQTPSHQVTQMGQEVILRCVPISNHLYFYWYRQILGQKVEFLVSFYNNEISEKSEIFDDQFSVERPDGSNFTLKIRSTKLEDSAMYFCASSEGPVLGNQPQHFGDGTRLSIL.

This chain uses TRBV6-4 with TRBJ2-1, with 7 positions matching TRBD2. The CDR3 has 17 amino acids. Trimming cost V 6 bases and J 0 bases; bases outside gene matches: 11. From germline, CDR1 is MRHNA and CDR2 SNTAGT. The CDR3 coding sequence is TGTGCCAGCAGCGAATTGGGGGGGTCTAGCTCCTACAATGAGCAGTTCTTC. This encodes CASSELGGSSSYNEQFF.

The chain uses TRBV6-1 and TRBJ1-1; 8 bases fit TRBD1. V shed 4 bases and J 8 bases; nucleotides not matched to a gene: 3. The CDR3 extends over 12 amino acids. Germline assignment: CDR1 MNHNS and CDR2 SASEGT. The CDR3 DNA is TGTGCCAGCAGTGCGACAGGGGACGAAGCTTTCTTT. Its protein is CASSATGDEAFF.

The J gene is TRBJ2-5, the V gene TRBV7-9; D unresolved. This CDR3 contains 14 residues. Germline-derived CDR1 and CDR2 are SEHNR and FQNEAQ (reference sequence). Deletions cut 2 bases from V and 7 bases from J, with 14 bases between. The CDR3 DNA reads TGTGCCAGCAGCTTAAAGTGGGCCGACGGGACCCAGTACTTC. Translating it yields CASSLKWADGTQYF.